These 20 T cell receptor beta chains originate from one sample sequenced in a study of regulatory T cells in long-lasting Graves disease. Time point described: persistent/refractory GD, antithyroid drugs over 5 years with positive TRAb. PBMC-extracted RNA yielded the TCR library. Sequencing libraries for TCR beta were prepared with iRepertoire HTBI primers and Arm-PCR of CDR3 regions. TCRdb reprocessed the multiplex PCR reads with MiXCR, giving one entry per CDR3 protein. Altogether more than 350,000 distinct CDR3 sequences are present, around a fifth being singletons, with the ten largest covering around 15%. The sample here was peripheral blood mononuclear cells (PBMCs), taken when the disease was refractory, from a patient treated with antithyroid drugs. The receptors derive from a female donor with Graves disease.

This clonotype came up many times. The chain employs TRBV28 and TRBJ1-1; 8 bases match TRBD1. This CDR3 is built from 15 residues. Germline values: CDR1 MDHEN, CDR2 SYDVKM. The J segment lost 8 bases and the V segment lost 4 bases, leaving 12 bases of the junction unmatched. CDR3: CASSSSQGAAREAFF. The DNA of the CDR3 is TGTGCCAGCAGTTCCTCCCAGGGGGCGGCAAGGGAAGCTTTCTTT.

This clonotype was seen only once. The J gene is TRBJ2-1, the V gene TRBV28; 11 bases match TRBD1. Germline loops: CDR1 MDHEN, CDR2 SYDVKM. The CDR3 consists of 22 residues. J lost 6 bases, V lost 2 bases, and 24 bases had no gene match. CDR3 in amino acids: CASSLGRGGDRGTKNGFNEQFF. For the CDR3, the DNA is TGTGCCAGCAGTTTAGGTAGAGGGGGGGACAGGGGGACCAAAAACGGGTTCAATGAGCAGTTCTTC. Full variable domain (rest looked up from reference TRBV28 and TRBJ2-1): DVKVTQSSRYLVKRTGEKVFLECVQDMDHENMFWYRQDPGLGLRLIYFSYDVKMKEKGDIPEGYSVSREKKERFSLILESASTNQTSMYLCASSLGRGGDRGTKNGFNEQFFGPGTRLTVL.

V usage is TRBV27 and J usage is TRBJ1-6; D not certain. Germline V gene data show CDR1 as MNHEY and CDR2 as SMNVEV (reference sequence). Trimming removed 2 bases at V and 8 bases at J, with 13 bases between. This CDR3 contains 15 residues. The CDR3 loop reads CASSLTVNLDSPLHF. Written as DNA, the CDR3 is TGTGCCAGCAGTTTAACCGTAAATCTGGATTCACCCCTCCACTTT.

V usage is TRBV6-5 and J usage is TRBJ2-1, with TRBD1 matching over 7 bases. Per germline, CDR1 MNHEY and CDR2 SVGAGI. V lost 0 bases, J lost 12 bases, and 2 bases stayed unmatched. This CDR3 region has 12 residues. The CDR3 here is CASSYSTGMQFF. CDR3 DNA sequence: TGTGCCAGCAGTTACTCGACAGGGATGCAGTTCTTC.

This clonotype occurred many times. CDR3: CASSRQGPLENTEAFF. The DNA for the CDR3 is TGTGCCAGCAGCAGACAGGGCCCGCTAGAGAACACTGAAGCTTTCTTT. The gene calls are TRBV7-2 and TRBJ1-1, with 7 bases matching TRBD1. Germline V CDR1 and CDR2: SGHTA, FQGNSA. This CDR3 contains 16 residues. The trim removed 5 bases at V and 1 base at J, leaving 10 bases unmatched.

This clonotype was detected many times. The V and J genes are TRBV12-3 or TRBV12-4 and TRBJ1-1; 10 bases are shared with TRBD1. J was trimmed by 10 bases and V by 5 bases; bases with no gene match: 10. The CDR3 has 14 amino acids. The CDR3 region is CASSRTGTGVRAFF. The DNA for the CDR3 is TGTGCCAGCAGTCGGACCGGGACAGGGGTAAGAGCTTTCTTT.

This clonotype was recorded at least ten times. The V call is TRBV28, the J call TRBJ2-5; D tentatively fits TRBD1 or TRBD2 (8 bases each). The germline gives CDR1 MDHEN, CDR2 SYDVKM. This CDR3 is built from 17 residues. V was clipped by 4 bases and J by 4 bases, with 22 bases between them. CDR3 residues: CASSYQGAGGRRETQYF. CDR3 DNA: TGTGCCAGCAGTTACCAGGGGGCTGGCGGGAGGCGAGAGACCCAGTACTTC.

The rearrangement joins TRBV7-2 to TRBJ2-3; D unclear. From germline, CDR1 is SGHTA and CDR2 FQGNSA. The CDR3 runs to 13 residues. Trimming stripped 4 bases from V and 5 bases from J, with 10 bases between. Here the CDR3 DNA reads TGTGCCAGCAGCTCGTTTCAAGAAGATACGCAGTATTTT. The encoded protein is CASSSFQEDTQYF.

The CDR3 DNA sequence: TGCAGTGCTAGCTCCGACAGGCGCTCGGGACCCCTCCACTTT. Residues: CSASSDRRSGPLHF. The chain couples TRBV20-1 to TRBJ1-6; D perhaps matches TRBD1 (6 bases). Trimming took 3 bases from V and 12 from J, leaving 18 bases between them. From germline, CDR1 is DFQATT and CDR2 SNEGSKA (reference sequence). The CDR3 runs to 14 residues.

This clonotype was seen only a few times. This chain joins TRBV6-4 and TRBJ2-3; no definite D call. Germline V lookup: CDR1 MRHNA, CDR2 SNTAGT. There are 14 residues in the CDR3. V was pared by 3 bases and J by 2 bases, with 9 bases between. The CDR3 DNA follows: TGTGCCAGCAGTGAGGGGTCCCCCACAGATACGCAGTATTTT. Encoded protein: CASSEGSPTDTQYF.

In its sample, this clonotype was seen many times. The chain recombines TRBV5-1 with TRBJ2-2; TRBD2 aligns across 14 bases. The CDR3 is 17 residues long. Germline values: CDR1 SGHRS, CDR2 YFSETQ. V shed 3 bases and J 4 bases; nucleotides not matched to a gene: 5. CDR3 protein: CASSSRLAGGPTGELFF. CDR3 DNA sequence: TGCGCCAGCAGCTCACGACTAGCGGGAGGGCCCACCGGGGAGCTGTTTTTT.

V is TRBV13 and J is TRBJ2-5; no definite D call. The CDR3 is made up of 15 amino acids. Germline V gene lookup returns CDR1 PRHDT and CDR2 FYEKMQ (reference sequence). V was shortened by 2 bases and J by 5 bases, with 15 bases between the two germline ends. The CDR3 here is CASSLNVGGSETQYF. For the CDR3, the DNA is TGTGCCAGCAGCTTAAATGTGGGCGGCTCGGAGACCCAGTACTTC.

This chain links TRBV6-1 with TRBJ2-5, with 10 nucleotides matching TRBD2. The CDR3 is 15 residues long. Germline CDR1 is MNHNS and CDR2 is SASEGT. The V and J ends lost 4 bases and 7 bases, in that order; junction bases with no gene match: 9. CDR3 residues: CASSVNLAGVGTQYF. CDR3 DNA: TGTGCCAGCAGTGTTAACCTAGCGGGAGTAGGGACCCAGTACTTC.

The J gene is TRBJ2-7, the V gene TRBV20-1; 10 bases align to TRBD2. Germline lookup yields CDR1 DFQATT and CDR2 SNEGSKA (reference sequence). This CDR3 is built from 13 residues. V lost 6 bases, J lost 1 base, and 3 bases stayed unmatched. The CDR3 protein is CSALLAGSYEQYF. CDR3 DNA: TGCAGTGCCTTACTAGCGGGATCCTACGAGCAGTACTTC.

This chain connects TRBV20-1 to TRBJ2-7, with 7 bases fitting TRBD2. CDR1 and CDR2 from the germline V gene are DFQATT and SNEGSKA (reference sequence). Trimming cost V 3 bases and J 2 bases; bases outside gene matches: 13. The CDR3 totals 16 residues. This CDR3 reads CSARGGGRVITYEQYF. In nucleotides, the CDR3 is TGCAGTGCTAGGGGGGGGGGAAGGGTCATTACCTACGAGCAGTACTTC.

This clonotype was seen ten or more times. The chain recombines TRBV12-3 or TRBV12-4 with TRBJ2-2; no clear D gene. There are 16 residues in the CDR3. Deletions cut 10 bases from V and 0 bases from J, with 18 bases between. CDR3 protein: CAIPRNNSSNTGELFF. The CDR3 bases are TGTGCCATACCAAGAAACAACAGCTCGAACACCGGGGAGCTGTTTTTT.

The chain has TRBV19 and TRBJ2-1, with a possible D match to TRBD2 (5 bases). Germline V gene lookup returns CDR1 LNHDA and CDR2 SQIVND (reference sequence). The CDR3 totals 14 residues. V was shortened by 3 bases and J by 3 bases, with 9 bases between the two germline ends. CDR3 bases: TGTGCCAGTAGTATCGGGGTTATCTACAATGAGCAGTTCTTC. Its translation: CASSIGVIYNEQFF.

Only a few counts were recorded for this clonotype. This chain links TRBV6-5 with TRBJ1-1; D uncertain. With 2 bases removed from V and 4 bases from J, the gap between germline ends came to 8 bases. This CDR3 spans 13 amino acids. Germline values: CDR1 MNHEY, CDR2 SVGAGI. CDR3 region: CASSYEPSTEAFF. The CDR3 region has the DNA TGTGCCAGCAGTTACGAACCCAGCACTGAAGCTTTCTTT.

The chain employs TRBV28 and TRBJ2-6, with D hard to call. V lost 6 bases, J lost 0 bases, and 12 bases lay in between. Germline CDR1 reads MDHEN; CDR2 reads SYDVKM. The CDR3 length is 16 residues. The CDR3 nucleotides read TGTGCCAGCAGACCGACCCTGGGCTCTGGGGCCAACGTCCTGACTTTC. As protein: CASRPTLGSGANVLTF.

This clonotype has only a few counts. The CDR3 coding sequence is TGTGCCAGCAGTTTTTGGGCAGGGGAAGAGACCCAGTACTTC. It codes for CASSFWAGEETQYF. V and J are TRBV12-3 or TRBV12-4 and TRBJ2-5, with D perhaps TRBD1 (6 bases). The CDR3 totals 14 residues. Trimming pared 3 bases from V and 3 bases from J, leaving 11 bases between.